This T cell receptor (beta chain) was recovered during a study of cytomegalovirus exposure and HLA in healthy donors. Study-wide results and caveats: Earlier analysis found most TCR beta V segments productive about 87% or about 30% of the time. In a later analysis, approximately 15,000 TCR beta sequences were associated with HLA alleles at 0.05 false discovery rate. Most TCR sequences were uncommon, yet certain public TCRs appeared in many donors.

Worth noting for this clone: The antigen remains unidentified.

Nominally healthy donors were sampled, though unrecorded immune exposures were likely. Trimming cost V 5 bases and J 2 bases, with 15 bases left between them. The CDR3 runs to 15 residues. Germline-derived CDR1 and CDR2 are MNHEY and SVGAGI. The primer mix had 60 Vbeta and 13 Jbeta primers. Clones were sequenced by immunoSEQ multiplex PCR, and TCRdb holds only the in-frame ones, with some missing. This table holds roughly 240,000 clones, roughly 78% found once. This clonotype originated in a boy aged 10-17 years in good health and CMV-seronegative. Sequences were obtained from PBMCs. The chain employs TRBV6-5 and TRBJ1-1, with TRBD1 as a possible D gene (5 bases). CDR3 coding DNA: TGTGCCAGCAGTAAATTTCAGGGTGATAACACTGAAGCTTTCTTT. Its translation: CASSKFQGDNTEAFF.